This TCR beta chain emerged from a study of cytomegalovirus exposure and HLA in healthy donors. Study results and caveats: In a later analysis, a missense DCLRE1C variant was linked to TCR beta V- and J-gene trimming.

The PCR had 60 Vbeta and 13 Jbeta primers. Assay used: immunoSEQ multiplex PCR; TCRdb lists only in-frame clones, some missing. The sample lists under 200,000 clones, around 77% seen once, with around 2.5% in the top ten. Comments on this clone: What it recognizes is unknown.

CDR1 and CDR2 (germline): SNHLY, FYNNEI. The CDR3 spans 12 residues. With 11 bases removed from V and 0 bases from J, the gap between germline ends came to 11 bases. Source material: PBMCs. This rearrangement joins TRBV2 to TRBJ2-7, with D possibly being TRBD2 (6 bases). The source of this sequence is a man aged 60 to 69 in good health and CMV-seronegative. The CDR3 loop is CAGGLISYEQYF. CDR3 in DNA: TGTGCCGGGGGACTCATCTCCTACGAGCAGTACTTC.